The present entry profiles one T cell receptor beta chain with its context. Its matching antigen is unknown. The entry originates in a study of T cells after yellow fever vaccination. CDR1 DFQATT and CDR2 SNEGSKA come from the germline V gene (reference sequence). Trimming cost V 1 base and J 4 bases, with 17 bases left between them. The CDR3 runs 15 residues. They built TCR cDNA with 5'RACE template switching, a step that put in a universal primer site and UMIs. TCRdb called the 5' RACE reads again in MiXCR, with one record for every CDR3 protein. The table has some 670,000 distinct CDR3 sequences, 10% to 15% seen once. Study-level results: From the bulk population, abundant clonotypes could contaminate and appear within FACS-sorted repertoires. Detected again after the booster were most primary-vaccination clones, at 95% to 98% CD4 and 80% to 90% CD8. Weaker overall was a secondary response that nonetheless peaked faster, on day 5 versus 15.

Sequencing used PBMCs, obtained on the day of the yellow fever booster vaccination. This receptor was obtained from a man between 25 and 39 years old who received the YFV17D yellow fever vaccine. The chain has TRBV20-1 and TRBJ2-7, with D possibly being TRBD1 or TRBD2 (5 bases each). CDR3 sequence: CSARAPGRLMYEQYF. The CDR3 DNA sequence: TGCAGTGCTAGAGCCCCGGGACGATTAATGTACGAGCAGTACTTC.